The source of this T cell receptor (beta chain) is a study of blood T cell repertoires in COVID-19 (dated by TCRdb to 2019 to 2021). Some background on the complete study: The collaborator samples originated in the United States, Italy and Spain and spanned the acute and convalescent phases of COVID-19. The material from the prospective study consisted of cDNA or gDNA derived from T cells, B-cell-depleted T cells, or PBMCs. Subjects who had been exposed to COVID-19, were actively infected with it, or had recovered from it provided the deeply sampled blood TCRbeta repertoires that made up the dataset. The repertoires were made available in a free public database intended to serve as a resource for research on the immune response to SARS-CoV-2. The samples were drawn from the first 160 participants of the ongoing ImmuneRACE study and from 950 to 1,500 subjects provided by 6 global collaborators. Nearly every sample came with metadata listing a de-identified subject ID, COVID-19 status, age in years and sex. HLA class I and class II types, where available, came from metadata supplied by the sample provider rather than from assay-based typing. Here is what the overall study found, with its caveats: The quantity of clinical and demographic metadata differed by source and by participant and was supplied without curation.

TCRbeta CDR3 regions were amplified from genomic DNA by means of the immunoSEQ Assay, a bias-controlled multiplex PCR. Processing in the source paper ran as follows. Within the assay, amplification of reference gene primers was used to estimate how many nucleated cells each sample contained. Sequence reads were collapsed and filtered to measure the absolute abundance of every unique TCRbeta CDR3 rearrangement. For each sample, productive Simpson clonality was calculated as the square root of Simpson's diversity index over productive rearrangements. In TCRdb, the immuneACCESS table is reduced to in-frame sequences with V and J assigned. These tables do not hold every clone; where another copy was compared, an unresolved V gene accounts for under half, and the others remain unexplained. D and trimming come from the DNA, and the V and J calls and clone size come from that table. This sample holds tens of thousands of clones; roughly nine tenths were observed only once. Of the sample, roughly 5% falls within the top ten clones.

For this clone: No cognate antigen has been identified for it. Qualities for individual bases were not recorded, and no much larger clone is one base off.

Whole blood was collected in K2EDTA tubes by collaborating institutions according to the institutions' own protocols. For TCRbeta analysis, collaborators shipped samples in one of three forms: frozen whole blood, isolated PBMCs, or DNA extracted from either of those sample types. The material sequenced was peripheral blood. This TCR was recovered from a man in his sixties with acute or convalescent COVID-19.

CDR3 protein: CASKAQGPGYTF. The bases are TGTGCCAGTAAAGCTCAGGGGCCCGGCTACACCTTC. The chain links TRBV19 with TRBJ1-2; D gene: possibly TRBD1, on 6 matching bases. V is reduced by 7 bases and J by 8 bases, leaving a spacing of 14 bases between them. The CDR3 goes from the cysteine to the phenylalanine over 12 residues. CDR3 DNA is the only sequence kept; it has 36 bases, read in frame from the first base. CDR1 and CDR2, looked up from the germline V gene (reference sequence), are LNHDA and SQIVND.